The entry below describes one T cell receptor (beta chain). No antigen is known for it. The sample is drawn from a study of cytotoxic CD8 clonotypes in ibrutinib-treated CLL. Study-wide findings and caveats: Before falling back toward baseline at progression, clonality had risen at the time of ibrutinib response. Starting clonality was above that of age-matched healthy donors and tracked circulating CD8+ T-cell counts. Public clonotypes were uncommon and contracted or stayed stable on treatment. Sustained-remission patients were sampled at one set of times and progressing patients at different ones.

V lost 1 base and J lost 6, with 13 bases in between. The V gene's germline CDR1 is SGHTA and CDR2 FQGNSA. The CDR3 has 15 residues. Only in-frame clones appear in the TCRdb table, and some are missing; sequencing was by immunoSEQ multiplex PCR. The data hold about 130,000 clones, with approximately 80% observed a single time. The receptor's source is a human donor with chronic lymphocytic leukemia. This chain uses TRBV7-2 with TRBJ2-4, with D possibly being TRBD2 (6 bases). Sequencing used PBMCs, obtained after 12 months of ibrutinib treatment. CDR3 protein: CASSLGPLGGNIQYF. The CDR3 DNA reads TGTGCCAGCAGCTTAGGGCCTCTCGGGGGAAACATTCAGTACTTC. Full variable domain (remainder filled in from reference TRBV7-2 and TRBJ2-4): GAGVSQSPSNKVTEKGKDVELRCDPISGHTALYWYRQSLGQGLEFLIYFQGNSAPDKSGLPSDRFSAERTGGSVSTLTIQRTQQEDSAVYLCASSLGPLGGNIQYFGAGTRLSVL.